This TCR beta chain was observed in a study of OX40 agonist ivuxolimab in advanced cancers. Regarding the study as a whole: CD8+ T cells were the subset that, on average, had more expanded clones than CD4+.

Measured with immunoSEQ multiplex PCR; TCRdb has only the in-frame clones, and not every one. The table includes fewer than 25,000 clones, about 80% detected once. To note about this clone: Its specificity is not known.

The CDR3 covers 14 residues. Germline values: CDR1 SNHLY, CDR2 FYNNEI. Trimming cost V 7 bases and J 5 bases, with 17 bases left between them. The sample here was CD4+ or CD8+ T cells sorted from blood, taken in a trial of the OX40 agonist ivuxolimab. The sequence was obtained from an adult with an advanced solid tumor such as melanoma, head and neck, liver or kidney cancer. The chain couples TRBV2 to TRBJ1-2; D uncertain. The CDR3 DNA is TGTGCCAGCAATACTGGCGAGCCGATTTATGGCTACACCTTC. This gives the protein CASNTGEPIYGYTF.